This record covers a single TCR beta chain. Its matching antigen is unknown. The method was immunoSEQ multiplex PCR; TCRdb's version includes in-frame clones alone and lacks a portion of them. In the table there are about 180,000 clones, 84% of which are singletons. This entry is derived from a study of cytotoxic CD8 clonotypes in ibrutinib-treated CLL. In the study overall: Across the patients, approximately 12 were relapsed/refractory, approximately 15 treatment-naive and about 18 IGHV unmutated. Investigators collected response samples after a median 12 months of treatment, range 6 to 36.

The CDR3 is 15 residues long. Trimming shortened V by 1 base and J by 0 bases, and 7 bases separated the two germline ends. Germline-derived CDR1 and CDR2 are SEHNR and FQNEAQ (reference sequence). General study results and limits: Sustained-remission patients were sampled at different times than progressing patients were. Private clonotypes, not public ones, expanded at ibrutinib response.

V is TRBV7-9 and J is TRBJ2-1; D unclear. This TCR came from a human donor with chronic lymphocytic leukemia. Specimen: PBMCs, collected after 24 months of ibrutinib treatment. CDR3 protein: CASSLVGSSYNEQFF. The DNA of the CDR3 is TGTGCCAGCAGCTTAGTTGGTAGCTCCTACAATGAGCAGTTCTTC. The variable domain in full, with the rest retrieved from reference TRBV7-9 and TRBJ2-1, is DTGVSQNPRHKITKRGQNVTFRCDPISEHNRLYWYRQTLGQGPEFLTYFQNEAQLEKSRLLSDRFSAERPKGSFSTLEIQRTEQGDSAMYLCASSLVGSSYNEQFFGPGTRLTVL.